These 17 T cell receptor beta chains came from one sample sequenced in a study of blood T cells in healthy people across ages. A second PCR of 7 to 11 cycles used a sample-barcoded 5' primer and a J-beta primer mix. TCRdb reprocessed the 5' RACE reads via MiXCR and lists one record per CDR3 protein. Of hundreds of thousands of distinct CDR3 sequences detected, 58% appear once; the ten largest clones hold roughly 34%. Sequenced: blood. The origin of the receptors is a man aged 60 to 75 in good health.

The genes are TRBV4-1 and TRBJ1-1, with D uncertain. Germline V lookup: CDR1 MGHRA, CDR2 YSYEKL. There are 16 residues in the CDR3. V lost 0 bases, J lost 2 bases, and 13 bases lay in between. The CDR3 spells CASSQDMRQLNTEAFF. The CDR3 DNA sequence: TGCGCCAGCAGCCAAGATATGAGACAACTCAACACTGAAGCTTTCTTT.

This chain joins TRBV7-2 and TRBJ1-2, with 7 bases fitting TRBD1. Trimming removed 4 bases from V and 3 bases from J; junction bases left unmatched: 8. The CDR3 contains 15 residues. The germline V gene has CDR1 SGHTA and CDR2 FQGNSA. The CDR3 sequence is CASSSRQGGDYGYTF. The CDR3 DNA reads TGTGCCAGCAGCTCTCGACAGGGCGGTGACTATGGCTACACCTTC. Together with reference TRBV7-2 and TRBJ1-2, the CDR3 gives the full variable domain: GAGVSQSPSNKVTEKGKDVELRCDPISGHTALYWYRQSLGQGLEFLIYFQGNSAPDKSGLPSDRFSAERTGGSVSTLTIQRTQQEDSAVYLCASSSRQGGDYGYTFGSGTRLTVV.

This sequence joins TRBV18 and TRBJ2-4; a weak D match, TRBD2 (5 bases). This CDR3 has 17 amino acids. Germline CDR1 is KGHSH and CDR2 is LQKENI. V shed 3 bases and J shed 6 bases, with 21 bases lying between them. CDR3 DNA: TGTGCCAGCTCACCTCGAATGGCAGGAGCCGAGGGAAACATTCAGTACTTC. This translates into CASSPRMAGAEGNIQYF.

This clonotype was seen more than once but under ten times. The chain combines TRBV14 with TRBJ2-1; 12 bases are shared with TRBD2. V lost 4 bases to trimming and J lost 0 bases; unmatched junction nucleotides: 7. Germline loops: CDR1 SGHDN, CDR2 FVKESK. The CDR3 is made up of 18 amino acids. CDR3 in amino acids: CASSPTSGGLSSYNEQFF. DNA for the CDR3: TGTGCCAGCAGCCCGACTAGCGGGGGCCTCAGCTCCTACAATGAGCAGTTCTTC.

This clonotype was seen just once. J is TRBJ1-5 and V is TRBV6-1; unclear D gene. V lost 3 bases and J 5 bases, leaving 14 bases between the germline ends. The CDR3 has 15 amino acids. CDR1 and CDR2 (germline): MNHNS, SASEGT. DNA of the CDR3: TGTGCCAGCAGTGAGGTATGGGGAACGGATCAGCCCCAGCATTTT. It codes for CASSEVWGTDQPQHF.

This clonotype was seen a handful of times. The V gene is TRBV6-5, the J gene TRBJ1-4; the match to TRBD1 covers 8 bases. The CDR3 loop spans 13 amino acids. Germline loops: CDR1 MNHEY, CDR2 SVGAGI. V gave up 5 bases and J gave up 7 bases; unmatched junction bases: 3. DNA of the CDR3: TGTGCCAGCAGTCCGGACAGGGCTGAAAAACTGTTTTTT. It encodes CASSPDRAEKLFF.

Concerning this clonotype: One end of the junction varies from germline; a read error may be responsible. The gene calls are TRBV3-1 and TRBJ2-5; 7 bases are shared with TRBD2. CDR1 is LGHDT, CDR2 YNNKEL, per germline (reference sequence). The CDR3 is made up of 14 amino acids. The CDR3 is CASSKGLSAETRYF. For the CDR3, the DNA is TGTGCCAGCAGCAAGGGACTATCGGCGGAGACCCGGTACTTC.

The chain's CDR3 is CSARALTNTVSFF. The CDR3 region has the DNA TGCAGTGCTAGAGCCCTGACGAACACAGTCTCGTTCTTC. This chain uses TRBV20-1 with TRBJ2-1, with D hard to call. Germline assignment: CDR1 DFQATT and CDR2 SNEGSKA (reference sequence). The CDR3 has 13 residues. V was clipped by 1 base and J by 15 bases, with 19 bases between them.

This clonotype was seen ten or more times. A read error may be the cause here, since a much bigger clone is one base away. V and J are TRBV6-2 or TRBV6-3 and TRBJ2-7; a weak D match, TRBD2 (6 bases). The length of the CDR3 is 14 residues. V lost 5 bases, J lost 4 bases, and 15 bases lay in between. CDR1 MNHEY and CDR2 SVGEGT come from the germline V gene. The CDR3: CASSVGGKPYEQYF. The CDR3 DNA reads as TGTGCCAGCAGTGTGGGCGGGAAACCATACGAGCAGTACTTC.

The chain recombines TRBV5-6 with TRBJ2-7; 7 bases line up with TRBD2. V lost 4 bases and J lost 3; bases outside the gene matches: 4. This CDR3 has 13 amino acids. The germline V gene has CDR1 SGHDT and CDR2 YYEEEE. CDR3 loop: CASSERGVYEQYF. CDR3 DNA: TGTGCCAGCAGCGAGCGGGGCGTCTACGAGCAGTACTTC. Filled out from reference TRBV5-6 and TRBJ2-7, the complete variable domain reads DAGVTQSPTHLIKTRGQQVTLRCSPKSGHDTVSWYQQALGQGPQFIFQYYEEEERQRGNFPDRFSGHQFPNYSSELNVNALLLGDSALYLCASSERGVYEQYFGPGTRLTVT.

J is TRBJ2-2 and V is TRBV7-7; D is unclear. The germline V gene has CDR1 SSHAT and CDR2 FNYEAQ (reference sequence). The CDR3 runs to 14 residues. Deletions cut 2 bases from V and 2 bases from J, with 6 bases between. CDR3 nucleotides: TGTGCCAGCAGCTTATTATCAAACACCGGGGAGCTGTTTTTT. Its translation is CASSLLSNTGELFF.

The J gene is TRBJ2-1, the V gene TRBV12-3 or TRBV12-4, with a tentative D call TRBD1 (5 bases). Trimming pared 10 bases from V and 10 bases from J, leaving 26 bases between. This CDR3 contains 15 residues. CDR3 sequence reads: CANSPGGSGRREQFF. CDR3 nucleotides: TGTGCCAACAGCCCTGGTGGGTCAGGGCGGCGAGAGCAGTTCTTC.

This clonotype was counted only a few times. V is TRBV7-9 and J is TRBJ1-6, with a possible D match to TRBD1 (6 bases). Trimming pared 3 bases from V and 5 bases from J, leaving 8 bases between. The germline gives CDR1 SEHNR, CDR2 FQNEAQ (reference sequence). CDR3 length equals 14 residues. The CDR3 protein is CASSFTGNNSPLHF. The CDR3, as DNA: TGTGCCAGCAGCTTCACAGGGAATAATTCACCCCTCCACTTT.

A few counts support this clonotype. CDR3 protein: CASTTSGGTYEQYF. CDR3 DNA sequence: TGTGCCAGCACCACTAGCGGGGGGACCTACGAGCAGTACTTC. V gene TRBV6-2 or TRBV6-3 combines with J gene TRBJ2-7; 12 nucleotides align to TRBD2. Germline V gene data show CDR1 as MNHEY and CDR2 as SVGEGT. The CDR3 totals 14 residues. Trimming cost V 7 bases and J 2 bases; bases outside gene matches: 3.

V gene TRBV5-1 combines with J gene TRBJ1-2, with D possibly being TRBD1 (5 bases). V was cut by 0 bases and J by 3 bases, with 12 bases left in between. The CDR3 sequence is 15 residues long. Germline V gene data show CDR1 as SGHRS and CDR2 as YFSETQ. CDR3 DNA sequence: TGCGCCAGCAGCTTGGATGGGACCGACTACTATGGCTACACCTTC. This sequence encodes CASSLDGTDYYGYTF.

This clonotype came up a few times. The chain uses TRBV29-1 and TRBJ2-3; no definite D call. The length of the CDR3 is 13 residues. Trimming removed 7 bases from V and 1 base from J, with 12 bases in between. CDR1 and CDR2 (germline): SQVTM, ANQGSEA. In DNA, the CDR3 is TGCAGCGCCAAGACCCCGGGCACAGATACGCAGTATTTT. This encodes CSAKTPGTDTQYF.

This clonotype was observed once. The rearrangement uses TRBV28 and TRBJ2-1, with D maybe TRBD1 (6 bases). The V and J ends lost 5 bases and 4 bases respectively, with 15 bases between them. This CDR3 spans 15 amino acids. Germline V lookup: CDR1 MDHEN, CDR2 SYDVKM. CDR3 sequence reads: CASSRDTAQYNEQFF. The CDR3 bases are TGTGCCAGCAGTCGGGACACCGCCCAATACAATGAGCAGTTCTTC.